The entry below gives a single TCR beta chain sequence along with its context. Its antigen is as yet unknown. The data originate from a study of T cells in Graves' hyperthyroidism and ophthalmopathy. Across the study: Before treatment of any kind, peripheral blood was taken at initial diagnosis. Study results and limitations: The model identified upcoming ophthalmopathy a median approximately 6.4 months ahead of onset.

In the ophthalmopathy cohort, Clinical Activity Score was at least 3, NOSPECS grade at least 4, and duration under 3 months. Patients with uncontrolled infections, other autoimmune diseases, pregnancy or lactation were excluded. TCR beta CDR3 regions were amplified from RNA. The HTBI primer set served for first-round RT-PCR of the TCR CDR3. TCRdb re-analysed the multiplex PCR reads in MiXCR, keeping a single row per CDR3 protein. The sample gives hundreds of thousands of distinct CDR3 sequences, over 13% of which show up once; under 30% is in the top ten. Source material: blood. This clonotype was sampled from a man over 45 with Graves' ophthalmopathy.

The CDR3 here is CASKAGTSTSYNEQFF. CDR3 sequence (DNA): TGTGCCAGTAAAGCCGGGACTAGCACGTCCTACAATGAGCAGTTCTTC. The rearrangement uses TRBV19 and TRBJ2-1, with 9 bases matching TRBD2. V dropped 7 bases and J dropped 1; count of bases not matched to a gene: 8. This CDR3 comprises 16 residues. CDR1 and CDR2 (germline): LNHDA, SQIVND (reference sequence). Using reference TRBV19 and TRBJ2-1 for the parts outside the CDR3, the full variable domain is DGGITQSPKYLFRKEGQNVTLSCEQNLNHDAMYWYRQDPGQGLRLIYYSQIVNDFQKGDIAEGYSVSREKKESFPLTVTSAQKNPTAFYLCASKAGTSTSYNEQFFGPGTRLTVL.